This is a list of T cell receptor beta chains from one sample in a study of neurological immune-mediated disorders. MiXCR, applied by TCRdb to the 5' RACE reads, yields one record per CDR3 protein. The sample yields 50,000 to 70,000 distinct CDR3 sequences, 4.5% to 5.5% seen once. Sequencing input: PBMCs. These receptors originate from a man aged 25-40 years with multiple sclerosis. Both conserved end residues are part of each CDR3. A D gene is named only where the DNA matches it firmly.

>TRBV29-1|.
CSVPNRSTEAFF
>TRBV11-3|.
CASSFGRSSYNEQFF
>TRBV5-1|TRBD1
CASSANPGQDNSPLHF
>TRBV14|.
CASSPRRGAPLHF
>TRBV5-1|.
CASSLGRGETQYF
>TRBV14|.
CASSHRDTGGYTF
>TRBV20-1|TRBD2
CSAREQGTRIGETQYF
>TRBV20-1|.
CSASRGAGGTGELFF
>TRBV15|.
CATSSRGIGALGNSPLHF
>TRBV4-1|TRBD2
CASSRREGPSTDTQYF
>TRBV29-1|.
CSVEDDYGYTF
>TRBV15|.
CATSSRFNSPLNF
>TRBV6-4|TRBD1
CASSDPFGQGSYEQYF
>TRBV20-1|TRBD1
CSAPRTGFVTDTQYF
>TRBV7-9|.
CASSLGGLRNTEAFF
>TRBV5-1|.
CASSLSGMNTEAFF
>TRBV6-4|TRBD1
CASRASGGTGELFF
>TRBV4-1|.
CASSHGQGRSTNTEAFF
>TRBV5-5|.
CASSFWGGNEQFF
>TRBV20-1|.
CSARGQREQYF
>TRBV9|.
CASTRPGAGRGYTF
>TRBV5-1|.
CASSLDGGRGAEAFF
>TRBV4-1|.
CASSQTGLGPLSGANVLTF
>TRBV20-1|.
CSAPTGWYTEAFF
>TRBV29-1|TRBD1
CSVRQGDQPQHF
>TRBV2|.
CASKLLVFNYGYTF
>TRBV20-1|TRBD2
CSALRPGLAGGSSCNEQFF
>TRBV5-1|.
CASSASRDTNTEAFF
>TRBV20-1|.
CSATRDRTDTQYF
>TRBV6-6|TRBD2
CASSFEAGSRTDTQYF
>TRBV20-1|.
CSGLGGGETQYF
>TRBV5-1|.
CASSLNGVDTEAFF
>TRBV20-1|.
CSARPGHLDYEQYF
>TRBV7-9|.
CASSPRATEPNEQFF
>TRBV10-3|.
CAISESTIMGEKLFF
>TRBV12-3/TRBV12-4|.
CASSLIDPGANVLTF
>TRBV12-3/TRBV12-4|TRBD1
CASNRGNSPLHF
>TRBV19|.
CASSPGKETQYF
>TRBV20-1|.
CSARRAGPTDTQYF
>TRBV12-3/TRBV12-4|.
CASSLQGGAEAFF
>TRBV20-1|TRBD1
CSASRGPNTEAFF
>TRBV7-2|.
CASRPSAGHRELFF
>TRBV12-3/TRBV12-4|.
CASSLWRNTEAFF
>TRBV18|.
CASSPRPGEGYTF
>TRBV12-3/TRBV12-4|.
CASSLGMGLLREDTQYF
>TRBV9|.
CASSVFAGELFF
>TRBV7-8|.
CASSPGTRNYGYTF
>TRBV5-1|.
CASRDRGELFF